The clone carrying this T cell receptor (beta chain) was observed a handful of times. Its antigen remains unknown. The data are from a study of OX40 agonist ivuxolimab in advanced cancers. Study in general: The patients received agonistic anti-OX40 (CD134) antibody ivuxolimab. Eligibility admitted prior anti-PD-1, anti-PD-L1 or anti-CTLA-4 therapy; around 42% had some.

TCRdb keeps only in-frame clones here, not all; method: immunoSEQ multiplex PCR. The sample yields tens of thousands of clones, roughly 90% seen once. Study results and limitations: Among patients with partial responses at 0.1-3.0 mg/kg, clonal expansion was among the lowest.

The sampling schedule covered blood at baseline, cycle 4 day 1, and cycle 7 day 1. Germline V gene sequence: CDR1 ENHRY, CDR2 SYGVKD. This CDR3 comprises 14 residues. V was shortened by 6 bases and J by 3 bases, with 12 bases between the two germline ends. This clonotype was obtained from an adult with an advanced solid tumor such as melanoma, head and neck, liver or kidney cancer. This rearrangement joins TRBV10-3 to TRBJ1-3, with unresolved D. The source was CD4+ or CD8+ T cells sorted from blood, collected in a trial of the OX40 agonist ivuxolimab. CDR3 protein: CAIRDSLGGNTIYF. As DNA, the CDR3 is TGTGCCATCAGGGACTCCTTGGGTGGAAACACCATATATTTT.